This T cell receptor beta chain was identified during a study of T-cell memory formation after mild COVID-19. As for the study in general: Clusters of TCRs were largely donor specific. Study results and caveats: There were some responding clones in pre-infection memory, which suggested that cross-reactive memory had joined. Contracting CD4+ clones were located mainly in CM and EM, and CD8+ clones in EMRA.

This clonotype has more than one count but fewer than ten. Its antigen is currently unknown. Trimming stripped 0 bases from V and 9 bases from J, with 17 bases between. Germline V CDR1 and CDR2: DFQATT, SNEGSKA (reference sequence). The CDR3 runs 15 residues. TCRdb reprocessed the 5' RACE reads via MiXCR and lists one record per CDR3 protein. This sample has under 400,000 distinct CDR3 sequences, with roughly 20% found just once. This sequence joins TRBV20-1 and TRBJ2-2; tentatively, D is TRBD1 or TRBD2 (6 bases each). The sequenced sample consisted of PBMCs or a T cell subset sorted from them (not recorded which). This receptor was obtained from an adult woman who had mild COVID-19 (a few samples of this study predate the infection). Cell type and time point are not known. The CDR3 spells CSARDPQGGGRELFF. The CDR3 nucleotides are TGCAGTGCTAGAGATCCTCAAGGAGGGGGTCGGGAGCTGTTTTTT.